These T cell receptor beta chains were read from a single sample in a study of glioma-infiltrating T cells. MiXCR was run by TCRdb on the multiplex PCR reads, yielding one entry per CDR3 protein. The profile covers 400,000 or so distinct CDR3 sequences, with roughly 41% appearing a single time and about 11% taken by the ten largest. Sequences were obtained from glioma tissue, nonneoplastic brain tissue, or PBMCs (not recorded which). Source of these receptors: a human donor with low-grade glioma or glioblastoma, undergoing nonglioma brain surgery, or in good health (not recorded which). Both conserved end residues are part of each CDR3. Each record gives: D gene, V gene, J gene, clone size, CDR3 protein, CDR3 DNA. A D gene is named only where the DNA matches it firmly. Only some rows state a clone size, as once, few, many or a class for expanded clones.

d_gene: NA; v_gene: TRBV7-9; j_gene: TRBJ2-7; abundance: once; CDR3aa: CASGYEAEQYF; CDR3nt: TGTGCCAGCGGCTATGAGGCCGAGCAGTACTTC
d_gene: TRBD1; v_gene: TRBV27; j_gene: TRBJ2-1; abundance: NA; CDR3aa: CASSLGQGDNEQFF; CDR3nt: TGTGCCAGCAGCTTAGGACAGGGGGATAATGAGCAGTTCTTC
d_gene: TRBD2; v_gene: TRBV15; j_gene: TRBJ2-1; abundance: few; CDR3aa: CATSRDLAAGVYNEQFF; CDR3nt: TGTGCCACCAGCAGAGATCTGGCAGCGGGAGTTTACAATGAGCAGTTCTTC
d_gene: TRBD1; v_gene: TRBV6-5; j_gene: TRBJ2-5; abundance: once; CDR3aa: CASSYGWTGMYQGTQYF; CDR3nt: TGTGCCAGCAGTTACGGTTGGACAGGAATGTACCAAGGGACCCAGTACTTC
d_gene: NA; v_gene: TRBV24-1; j_gene: TRBJ2-1; abundance: NA; CDR3aa: CATSDLRSGYNEQFF; CDR3nt: TGTGCCACCAGTGATTTGCGCTCCGGTTACAATGAGCAGTTCTTC
d_gene: TRBD2; v_gene: TRBV20-1; j_gene: TRBJ2-7; abundance: NA; CDR3aa: CSARDLAGIYYEQYF; CDR3nt: TGCAGTGCTAGAGATCTAGCGGGGATTTATTACGAGCAGTACTTC
d_gene: TRBD2; v_gene: TRBV7-2; j_gene: TRBJ2-1; abundance: NA; CDR3aa: CASRPTSGPYNEQFF; CDR3nt: TGTGCCAGCAGGCCTACTAGCGGTCCCTACAATGAGCAGTTCTTC
d_gene: NA; v_gene: TRBV27; j_gene: TRBJ2-5; abundance: many; CDR3aa: CASTAPGTLETQYF; CDR3nt: TGTGCCAGCACCGCACCGGGGACATTAGAGACCCAGTACTTC
d_gene: TRBD2; v_gene: TRBV6-5; j_gene: TRBJ2-1; abundance: few; CDR3aa: CASSYAGLAGPHNEQFF; CDR3nt: TGTGCCAGCAGTTACGCGGGACTAGCGGGACCCCACAATGAGCAGTTCTTC
d_gene: TRBD2; v_gene: TRBV3-1; j_gene: TRBJ2-1; abundance: NA; CDR3aa: CASSPRGSGIYNEQFF; CDR3nt: TGTGCCAGCAGCCCACGGGGTAGCGGGATATACAATGAGCAGTTCTTC
d_gene: TRBD1; v_gene: TRBV10-3; j_gene: TRBJ1-1; abundance: many; CDR3aa: CAISLRGQGNTEAFF; CDR3nt: TGTGCCATCAGTCTCCGGGGACAGGGGAACACTGAAGCTTTCTTT
d_gene: NA; v_gene: TRBV28; j_gene: TRBJ1-2; abundance: few; CDR3aa: CASSSSGEGDYGYTF; CDR3nt: TGTGCCAGCAGTTCGTCAGGGGAGGGGGACTATGGCTACACCTTC
d_gene: NA; v_gene: TRBV28; j_gene: TRBJ1-4; abundance: many; CDR3aa: CASSLAPWALEKLFF; CDR3nt: TGTGCCAGCAGTTTAGCCCCCTGGGCACTAGAAAAACTGTTTTTT
d_gene: TRBD1; v_gene: TRBV15; j_gene: TRBJ1-5; abundance: many; CDR3aa: CASRDRGDGNQPQHF; CDR3nt: TGTGCCTCCCGGGACAGGGGAGACGGCAATCAGCCCCAGCATTTT
d_gene: NA; v_gene: TRBV12-3/TRBV12-4; j_gene: TRBJ1-1; abundance: NA; CDR3aa: CASRSGQSNTEAFF; CDR3nt: TGTGCCAGCAGATCGGGACAATCAAACACTGAAGCTTTCTTT
d_gene: NA; v_gene: TRBV6-2/TRBV6-3; j_gene: TRBJ2-7; abundance: many; CDR3aa: CASSRHREATQEQYF; CDR3nt: TGTGCCAGCAGTCGACACAGGGAAGCGACCCAGGAGCAGTACTTC
d_gene: TRBD2; v_gene: TRBV28; j_gene: TRBJ2-1; abundance: few; CDR3aa: CASSPGTSVHNEQFF; CDR3nt: TGTGCCAGCAGTCCAGGGACTAGCGTCCACAATGAGCAGTTCTTC
d_gene: TRBD2; v_gene: TRBV29-1; j_gene: TRBJ2-7; abundance: NA; CDR3aa: CSVAGTSGRASYEQYF; CDR3nt: TGCAGCGTAGCCGGGACTAGCGGGAGGGCCTCCTACGAGCAGTACTTC
d_gene: NA; v_gene: TRBV18; j_gene: TRBJ2-7; abundance: few; CDR3aa: CASSPTTSYEQYF; CDR3nt: TGTGCCAGCTCACCGACTACTTCCTACGAGCAGTACTTC
d_gene: TRBD1; v_gene: TRBV29-1; j_gene: TRBJ1-1; abundance: many; CDR3aa: CSVEGQGGGNTEAFF; CDR3nt: TGCAGCGTTGAAGGCCAGGGGGGCGGAAACACTGAAGCTTTCTTT
d_gene: NA; v_gene: TRBV7-2; j_gene: TRBJ1-2; abundance: NA; CDR3aa: CASSSDVRGWCGYTF; CDR3nt: TGTGCCAGCAGCTCCGACGTCAGGGGTTGGTGTGGCTACACCTTC
d_gene: NA; v_gene: TRBV13; j_gene: TRBJ1-2; abundance: NA; CDR3aa: CASSLAEFDYGYTF; CDR3nt: TGTGCCAGCAGCTTAGCCGAGTTCGACTATGGCTACACCTTC
d_gene: NA; v_gene: TRBV20-1; j_gene: TRBJ1-3; abundance: NA; CDR3aa: CSARTSSSGNTIYF; CDR3nt: TGCAGTGCTAGAACCTCAAGCTCTGGAAACACCATATATTTT
d_gene: TRBD1; v_gene: TRBV28; j_gene: TRBJ2-3; abundance: many; CDR3aa: CASSTRGQGDDTQYF; CDR3nt: TGTGCCAGCAGCACCCGCGGACAGGGCGACGATACGCAGTATTTT
d_gene: NA; v_gene: TRBV12-5; j_gene: TRBJ2-1; abundance: NA; CDR3aa: CASGLDPPEWGDEQFF; CDR3nt: TGTGCTAGTGGTTTGGACCCTCCGGAATGGGGTGATGAGCAGTTCTTC
d_gene: NA; v_gene: TRBV6-1; j_gene: TRBJ2-7; abundance: many; CDR3aa: CASMGSRAEEAYEQYF; CDR3nt: TGTGCCAGCATGGGGTCCAGGGCGGAAGAAGCCTACGAGCAGTACTTC
d_gene: TRBD1; v_gene: TRBV20-1; j_gene: TRBJ1-1; abundance: NA; CDR3aa: CSAATGRGTEAFF; CDR3nt: TGCAGTGCTGCGACAGGGCGGGGCACTGAAGCTTTCTTT
d_gene: NA; v_gene: TRBV28; j_gene: TRBJ2-1; abundance: NA; CDR3aa: CASSSRGPSVF; CDR3nt: TGTGCCAGTTCGAGCCGGGGACCCTCAGTCTTC
d_gene: NA; v_gene: TRBV6-1; j_gene: TRBJ1-1; abundance: NA; CDR3aa: CSSSHDPPNMNTEAFF; CDR3nt: TGTTCCAGCAGCCACGACCCCCCAAACATGAACACTGAAGCTTTCTTT
d_gene: TRBD2; v_gene: TRBV2; j_gene: TRBJ2-3; abundance: NA; CDR3aa: CASSERGTSVTDTQYF; CDR3nt: TGTGCCAGCAGTGAAAGGGGGACTAGCGTTACAGATACGCAGTATTTT
d_gene: TRBD1; v_gene: TRBV3-1; j_gene: TRBJ2-5; abundance: NA; CDR3aa: CASSQGGTGIHNF; CDR3nt: TGTGCCAGCAGCCAAGGGGGGACAGGGATTCACAACTTC
d_gene: TRBD2; v_gene: TRBV20-1; j_gene: TRBJ2-1; abundance: few; CDR3aa: CSLPGLAFKSSYNEQFF; CDR3nt: TGCAGTCTGCCGGGACTAGCGTTCAAGAGCTCCTACAATGAGCAGTTCTTC
d_gene: NA; v_gene: TRBV2; j_gene: TRBJ1-5; abundance: few; CDR3aa: CASSEWTENQPQHF; CDR3nt: TGTGCCAGCAGTGAGTGGACAGAAAATCAGCCCCAGCATTTT
d_gene: NA; v_gene: TRBV7-9; j_gene: TRBJ2-1; abundance: few; CDR3aa: CASSFHEQFF; CDR3nt: TGTGCCAGCAGCTTTCATGAGCAGTTCTTC
d_gene: NA; v_gene: TRBV6-4; j_gene: TRBJ2-1; abundance: NA; CDR3aa: CASSDILASYNEQFF; CDR3nt: TGTGCCAGCAGTGACATCCTAGCCTCCTACAATGAGCAGTTCTTC
d_gene: TRBD2; v_gene: TRBV20-1; j_gene: TRBJ2-5; abundance: NA; CDR3aa: CSKSGSEGETQHF; CDR3nt: TGCAGTAAGAGCGGGAGCGAAGGAGAGACCCAGCACTTC
d_gene: NA; v_gene: TRBV18; j_gene: TRBJ1-1; abundance: NA; CDR3aa: CASSPSVRETEASF; CDR3nt: TGTGCCAGCTCACCAAGCGTCAGGGAAACTGAAGCTTCCTTT
d_gene: NA; v_gene: TRBV28; j_gene: TRBJ2-2; abundance: NA; CDR3aa: CASSVNGELFF; CDR3nt: TGTGCCAGCAGTGTTAACGGGGAGCTGTTTTTT
d_gene: NA; v_gene: TRBV7-2; j_gene: TRBJ1-2; abundance: many; CDR3aa: CASSLDGGPNYGYTF; CDR3nt: TGTGCCAGCAGCTTAGATGGGGGGCCCAACTATGGCTACACCTTC
d_gene: NA; v_gene: TRBV7-9; j_gene: TRBJ1-1; abundance: NA; CDR3aa: CASSAARARNTEAFF; CDR3nt: TGTGCCAGCAGCGCTGCTAGGGCTCGGAACACTGAAGCTTTCTTT
d_gene: NA; v_gene: TRBV28; j_gene: TRBJ2-7; abundance: NA; CDR3aa: CASGTPGVGRYEQYF; CDR3nt: TGTGCCAGCGGTACTCCTGGTGTTGGTCGCTACGAGCAGTACTTC
d_gene: NA; v_gene: TRBV27; j_gene: TRBJ2-7; abundance: few; CDR3aa: CASTFSGGSVYEQYF; CDR3nt: TGTGCCAGCACCTTTAGCGGCGGCTCAGTCTACGAGCAGTACTTC
d_gene: NA; v_gene: TRBV7-9; j_gene: TRBJ2-1; abundance: NA; CDR3aa: CASSLPVGYNEQFF; CDR3nt: TGTGCCAGCAGCTTACCAGTAGGCTACAATGAGCAGTTCTTC
d_gene: NA; v_gene: TRBV25-1; j_gene: TRBJ2-2; abundance: NA; CDR3aa: CASLIRQAGELFF; CDR3nt: TGTGCCAGCTTGATTCGTCAGGCCGGGGAGCTGTTTTTT
d_gene: NA; v_gene: TRBV6-1; j_gene: TRBJ2-1; abundance: few; CDR3aa: CASSSLGANEQFF; CDR3nt: TGTGCCAGCAGTTCTCTCGGTGCCAATGAGCAGTTCTTC
d_gene: NA; v_gene: TRBV6-5; j_gene: TRBJ2-7; abundance: NA; CDR3aa: CASSYGIGSPSYEQYF; CDR3nt: TGTGCCAGCAGTTATGGGATAGGGTCCCCCTCCTACGAGCAGTACTTC
d_gene: TRBD2; v_gene: TRBV7-3; j_gene: TRBJ2-1; abundance: NA; CDR3aa: CASSSSGNLGGEQFF; CDR3nt: TGTGCCAGCAGTTCCAGCGGGAATTTAGGTGGTGAGCAGTTCTTC
d_gene: TRBD1; v_gene: TRBV20-1; j_gene: TRBJ2-5; abundance: few; CDR3aa: CSASGQAQETQYF; CDR3nt: TGCAGTGCTAGCGGACAGGCCCAAGAGACCCAGTACTTC
d_gene: NA; v_gene: TRBV6-6; j_gene: TRBJ2-7; abundance: many; CDR3aa: CASSYLSWGEQYF; CDR3nt: TGTGCCAGCAGTTACTTAAGTTGGGGCGAGCAGTACTTC
d_gene: NA; v_gene: TRBV28; j_gene: TRBJ2-3; abundance: NA; CDR3aa: CASSLEQRTDTQYF; CDR3nt: TGTGCCAGCAGTTTGGAACAGCGCACAGATACGCAGTATTTT
d_gene: NA; v_gene: TRBV19; j_gene: TRBJ1-6; abundance: NA; CDR3aa: CASNRQHPNSPLHF; CDR3nt: TGTGCCAGTAACCGACAGCACCCTAATTCACCCCTCCACTTT
d_gene: NA; v_gene: TRBV10-3; j_gene: TRBJ1-1; abundance: NA; CDR3aa: CAISESTEEAFF; CDR3nt: TGTGCCATCAGTGAGTCGACTGAAGAAGCTTTCTTT
d_gene: NA; v_gene: TRBV4-2; j_gene: TRBJ2-3; abundance: once; CDR3aa: CATSQAGRTDTQYF; CDR3nt: TGTGCCACCAGCCAAGCCGGTCGCACAGATACGCAGTATTTT
d_gene: NA; v_gene: TRBV2; j_gene: TRBJ1-2; abundance: few; CDR3aa: CASSEDGGFFYGYTF; CDR3nt: TGTGCCAGCAGTGAAGATGGGGGCTTCTTCTATGGCTACACCTTC
d_gene: NA; v_gene: TRBV2; j_gene: TRBJ2-3; abundance: NA; CDR3aa: CASRAAASTDTQYF; CDR3nt: TGTGCCAGCAGAGCAGCGGCTAGCACAGATACGCAGTATTTT
d_gene: NA; v_gene: TRBV4-1; j_gene: TRBJ2-3; abundance: few; CDR3aa: CASSQVGLDTQYF; CDR3nt: TGCGCCAGCAGCCAAGTGGGCTTAGATACGCAGTATTTT
d_gene: TRBD1; v_gene: TRBV11-2; j_gene: TRBJ2-1; abundance: NA; CDR3aa: CASSLRGQRVRDREQFF; CDR3nt: TGTGCCAGCAGCTTAAGGGGACAGCGCGTGAGGGACCGTGAGCAGTTCTTC
d_gene: NA; v_gene: TRBV15; j_gene: TRBJ1-5; abundance: NA; CDR3aa: CATSRDLGSYYSKQPQHF; CDR3nt: TGTGCCACCAGCAGAGATCTTGGCAGCTACTATAGCAAACAGCCCCAGCATTTT
d_gene: NA; v_gene: TRBV27; j_gene: TRBJ2-6; abundance: many; CDR3aa: CASSLLVGSGANVLTF; CDR3nt: TGTGCCAGCAGTTTATTGGTCGGCTCTGGGGCCAACGTCCTGACTTTC